This record looks at one TCR beta chain sequence and its context. This clone was counted a single time. What this receptor recognizes is not known. No much larger clone is present one base from it, and per-base qualities are unavailable. The source of the sample is a study of blood T cell repertoires in COVID-19 (dated by TCRdb to 2018 to 2020). As for the study more broadly: Collaborator samples came from the United States, Italy and Spain and covered acute and convalescent phases of COVID-19. HLA class I and class II types, where available, came from metadata supplied by the sample provider rather than from assay-based typing. A de-identified subject ID, COVID-19 status, age in years and sex were almost always included in the sample metadata. The samples were drawn from two sources: the first 160 participants of the ongoing ImmuneRACE study, and approximately 1,300 subjects contributed by 6 global collaborators. The prospective study material was composed of cDNA or gDNA derived from T cells, B-cell-depleted T cells, or PBMCs. The repertoires were made available in a free public database intended to serve as a resource for research on the immune response to SARS-CoV-2. Deeply sampled blood TCRbeta repertoires from subjects exposed to, actively infected with, or recovered from COVID-19 were included in the dataset.

After removal of 1 base from V and 5 bases from J, the junction retains 4 bases not matched to a gene. From its cysteine to its phenylalanine, the CDR3 spans 14 amino acids. The entry retains the CDR3 DNA only, 42 bases that are in frame from base 1. CDR1 and CDR2, looked up from the germline V gene, are KGHSH and LQKENI. TCRbeta CDR3 regions were amplified from genomic DNA by means of the immunoSEQ Assay, a bias-controlled multiplex PCR. The source study handled its data this way. Within the assay, amplification of reference gene primers was used to estimate how many nucleated cells each sample contained. Sequence reads were collapsed and filtered to measure the absolute abundance of every unique TCRbeta CDR3 rearrangement. Productive Simpson clonality was computed per sample as the square root of Simpson's diversity index over productive rearrangements. TCRdb carries this immuneACCESS record with in-frame sequences only. Its versions omit some clonotypes, under half of them owing to an unresolved V gene in the studies checked, with the rest unexplained. V and J calls and clone size are those listed in that table; D and trimming were worked out from the DNA. The sample table lists roughly 150,000 clones, 76% of them with a count of one. Clones ranked in the top ten supply around 4% of the sample.

Each collaborating institution followed its own protocols to collect whole blood in K2EDTA tubes. For TCRbeta analysis, collaborator samples were shipped as frozen whole blood, as isolated PBMCs, or as DNA extracted from either sample type. The investigation overall reported the following: How much clinical and demographic metadata was included differed by source and by participant, and the metadata was provided uncurated.

The sequenced material came from peripheral blood. The sequence came from a man aged 55 to 70 with acute or convalescent COVID-19. This sequence uses TRBV18 and TRBJ2-7, with TRBD1 matching 8 junction bases. The bases read TGTGCCAGCTCACCACGGACAGGGTTTAACGAGCAGTACTTC. Its translation is CASSPRTGFNEQYF.